This T cell receptor (beta chain) appears in the sequencing data of a study of cytomegalovirus exposure and HLA in healthy donors. Germline lookup yields CDR1 SGHTA and CDR2 FQGTGA. The V end was cut by 5 bases, the J end by 1 base, with 2 bases between. The CDR3 is 11 residues long. A multiplex PCR was run with 60 Vbeta primers and 13 Jbeta primers. Some clones are missing from TCRdb's copy, which holds only in-frame ones; the method was immunoSEQ multiplex PCR. The data show around 100,000 clones, about 70% seen once. The TCR originated in a young woman in good health and CMV-seropositive. The sequenced sample was PBMCs. The chain has TRBV7-3 and TRBJ2-5, with unresolved D. CDR3 residues: CASSLQETQYF. The CDR3, as DNA: TGTGCCAGCAGCCTCCAAGAGACCCAGTACTTC.